One TCR beta chain is described in this entry. This clone was observed once. Its antigen has not been determined. Base qualities are not recorded, but no much larger clone differs from it by a single base. Libraries were made using the immunoSEQ multiplex PCR assay. For the multiplex PCR, a mixture combining 60 forward primers for TCR Vbeta segments and 13 reverse primers for TCR Jbeta segments was used. A multiplex PCR assay on genomic DNA amplified the CDR3 region of rearranged TCR beta genes. On the Illumina HiSeq System, the amplified TCR beta libraries were sequenced as 87-base-pair reads. The original methods were these. A later analysis tallied roughly 76 million unique TCR beta chains across the 650 to 750 repertoires, and about 10 million of those chains were shared by two or more donors. Raw reads were error-corrected and collapsed into unique sequences by a nearest-neighbor algorithm in which closely related sequences were merged to remove PCR and sequencing errors. Alignment of CDR3 sequences to IMGT reference sequences was used to assign V, D and J gene segments. For a sequence to be retained, at least a six-nucleotide match to both a V gene segment and a J gene segment was required. A rearrangement counted as productive if the CDR3 had no stop codons and remained in frame with V and J, and every other rearrangement counted as non-productive. CDR3 was defined by IMGT convention, running from the second conserved V-encoded cysteine to the conserved J-encoded phenylalanine. Sequences without an unambiguous match to a single V gene segment were excluded from the earlier analysis of approximately 560 of the donors. An earlier analysis of some 500 of the donors classified V segments as functional when productive rearrangements were above 56.7% and as segregating when the standard deviation between donors was above 5%. A statistical classification framework was built to diagnose cytomegalovirus status from the catalog of TCR beta chain sequences. In a later analysis, TCR nucleotide sequences were compared against IMGT/GENE-DB human TR gene sequences so that V and J genes could be assigned. In a later analysis, CDR3 sequences and most-parsimonious VDJ recombination scenarios were assigned using the TCRdist pipeline. In a later analysis, each TCR beta chain was defined by its CDR3 amino acid sequence together with its V-gene family, and reads without a unique V-gene family were excluded. As a way to deal with suspected cross-contamination and a sequencing artifact, a later analysis dropped roughly 600 nucleotide sequences that were highly shared and had low generation probability. In a later analysis, a clonal expansion index was calculated for each public chain from normalized within-repertoire ranks of inferred template counts. In a later analysis, generation probabilities were computed using a VDJ recombination model fitted to out-of-frame rearrangements, and the results were checked against IGoR. Hypergeometric tests were used in a later analysis to score TCR-TCR, TCR-HLA and TCR-CMV co-occurrence, with a repertoire-size bias correction applied to the TCR pairs. A later analysis estimated false discovery rates by permuting HLA or CMV assignments 20 times. In a later analysis, co-occurring TCRs were grouped using DBSCAN, with TCRdist sequence similarity added in when clustering inside HLA-allele-positive subsets. Repertoires with fewer than 30,000 or more than 120,000 public chains were left out of co-occurrence clustering, as were about 5 repertoires with anomalous nucleotide sharing. TCRdb obtained this table from immuneACCESS and retained in-frame rearrangements with V and J assigned. These tables miss some clones; where compared with another copy, unresolved V genes account for less than half of the shortfall, and the remainder is unexplained. Clone size and V and J calls were adopted from that table, with D and trimming inferred from the DNA. Within this sample are fewer than 200,000 clones, with about 81% of them counted one time only. Roughly 2% of the sample comes from the top ten.

In total, about 650 healthy bone marrow donors made up the cohort. At the time of sampling, every cohort member was nominally healthy, though immune exposures that went unrecorded were likely present. The donor was CMV seronegative and was included in the group of around 320 seronegative cohort members. Every donor gave a peripheral blood sample, and the peripheral blood mononuclear cells from that sample were used for TCR beta sequencing. The Qiagen DNeasy Blood Extraction Kit was used to extract genomic DNA from the blood cell samples. From the cysteine up to the phenylalanine, the CDR3 has a length of 15 residues. Kept here is only the CDR3 DNA, which spans 45 bases and is read in frame from base 1. V is pared back by 4 bases and J by 1 base, with 13 bases lying between the germline termini. CDR1 and CDR2 (SGHRS, YFSETQ) derive from the germline V gene. This record comes from a study of cytomegalovirus exposure and HLA in healthy donors (dated 2017 in TCRdb). As for the study more broadly: An earlier analysis of a few hundred of the donors reported approximately 280 Gb of sequence data and some 110 million unique TCR beta sequences obtained from about 179 million T cells. Typing coverage differed by locus: A, B, C, DRB1 and DQB1 were typed in roughly 620-630 donors, DQA1 in approximately 520, DPA1 in approximately 600, and DPB1 in approximately 450. Rather than using new phenotypic data, the later analysis identified candidate immune exposures from TCR beta sequences and from how often those sequences occurred across donors. A separate validation cohort of approximately 120 different subjects was used in addition to the roughly 640-subject first cohort. A later genetic analysis took genome-wide SNP genotypes for 398 of the 666 donors and used that subset as a discovery cohort. All discovery cohort repertoires had been generated on a single sequencing platform. Using immunosequencing, the study profiled T cell repertoires from roughly 650 subjects and related those repertoires to cytomegalovirus serostatus. Both class I and class II loci were covered by HLA typing, at four-digit resolution. Donor age, sex, ethnicity and CMV serostatus were compiled alongside the repertoire data. About 5 DR-DQ haplotypes were handled as single units for association and clustering, since linkage in the cohort was strong. The aim of the study was to test whether cataloging public T cell receptors could identify signatures of past pathogen exposure. An early release covering 550 to 650 HLA-typed donors comprised roughly 300 gigabases of sequencing data and around 86 million unique TCR sequences. A later analysis re-examined previously published TCR beta repertoires from 500 to 700 donors and added high-resolution HLA genotyping to investigate patterns of TCR occurrence. In an earlier analysis of 587 of the donors, high-throughput TCR beta sequencing was used to judge whether each TCR beta V gene segment behaved as functional or pseudogenic. Among a few hundred genotyped donors of the cohort, an average of roughly 240,000 unique TCR beta nucleotide sequences were sequenced per donor, roughly 20% of them non-productive. Of the 350 to 450 genotyped donors, about 84% fell in the genetic ancestry cluster associated with self-reported Caucasian donors. High-throughput TCR immunosequencing, statistical association of individual TCRs with disease status, and machine learning were combined to predict cytomegalovirus infection status.

What the study reported, not specific to this receptor: According to a later analysis, most CMV-associated TCR beta chains appeared to be HLA-restricted, and the HLA associations seemed to be driven largely by CMV exposure. A later genetic analysis reported fewer N-insertions in productive TCRs among donors in an Asian-associated ancestry cluster than the approximately 700-donor mean. The study gave a list of 150 to 200 TCR beta chains associated with cytomegalovirus. In a later analysis, several top co-occurrence clusters were reported to appear linked to parvovirus B19, influenza, CMV and Epstein-Barr virus. Some IMGT-functional V segments, including TRBV6-2 and TRBV6-3, could not be distinguished by the 87-base-pair reads and were therefore excluded. Most TCR sequences were seen in very few donors, while some public TCRs were found in many individuals. In a later genetic analysis, a missense DCLRE1C variant was associated with V-gene and J-gene trimming of TCR beta chains, and the association was replicated in an independent cohort. The classifier was reported to diagnose cytomegalovirus status with high specificity and sensitivity in both the original and validation cohorts. The cohort was sequenced for TCR beta chains only, and without alpha or paired-chain data the features that could be detected were limited. Correlated functional status among segregating V segments might be attributable to linkage disequilibrium, but an unknown experimental factor could not be ruled out. A group of highly shared sequence variants was considered likely to be a technical artifact of the sequencing pipeline. Presence/absence analyses assumed roughly uniform sequencing depth across donors, an assumption that may not hold. Compared with equally common non-associated chains, HLA-associated TCR beta chains in a later analysis were more clonally expanded and had lower generation probabilities. The authors suggested that the approach could potentially be extended to other disease states and immunological phenotypes. Because some donors lacked HLA typing at each locus, the association tests relied only on the typed subset. The earlier analysis of about 600 of the donors excluded 15 to 20 rarely observed V segments, including chromosome 9 orphons, because counts were too low. According to a later analysis, TCR association rates differed among HLA loci, with DRB1 alleles showing the most associated TCRs and HLA-C alleles showing the fewest. In vitro tests confirmed that a few of the cytomegalovirus-associated TCR beta chains recognize cytomegalovirus antigens. Assigning TCR associations to individual alleles was difficult when HLA alleles, especially DR and DQ, strongly co-occurred. In an earlier analysis of some 540 of the donors, most TCR beta V segments appeared in productive rearrangements about 87% or about 30% of the time, broadly matching IMGT annotations. A further reported finding was that TCR beta sequences accurately predicted the HLA-A and HLA-B alleles for most subjects in the first cohort. At a false discovery rate of 0.05, a later analysis linked about 16,000 TCR beta sequences to specific HLA alleles. Immune exposure information for the cohort was limited to CMV serostatus.

This clonotype was obtained from a woman aged 25 to 39 in good health and CMV-seronegative. What was sequenced was PBMCs. Recombination connected TRBV5-1 to TRBJ2-3, and perhaps TRBD2 as D gene, on 5 matching bases. The nucleotide sequence is given as TGCGCCAGCAGCCCGGAGGCCAGGCGCACAGATACGCAGTATTTT. It is translated as CASSPEARRTDTQYF.